A selection of T cell receptor beta chains follows, all from one sample in a study of regulatory T cells in long-lasting Graves disease. TCRdb processed the multiplex PCR reads anew with MiXCR; each CDR3 protein has one entry. This table has 450,000 to 600,000 distinct CDR3 sequences, 15% to 20% appearing once. The same data also contributed to another study, on T cells in Graves' hyperthyroidism and ophthalmopathy.

The sample consisted of peripheral blood mononuclear cells (PBMCs), taken at new diagnosis, from a patient treated with antithyroid drugs. Receptors originate from a man between 40 and 49 years old with Graves disease. Each CDR3 is given with its conserved first and last residue. The D gene is left open where the match is weak. Only part of the rows carry a size: once, few, many, or a class if the clone is expanded.

>.|TRBD2|TRBJ2-1|TRBV10-1
CASSGLAGGPRYEQFF
>many|.|TRBJ1-2|TRBV3-1
CASSQDRRYGYTF
>many|TRBD2|TRBJ2-1|TRBV11-1
CASSPRLAGDFEQFF
>many|TRBD2|TRBJ2-3|TRBV6-1
CASRHGLAGVLNTDTQYF
>many|.|TRBJ1-4|TRBV2
CASSEALDRYNEKLFF
>.|.|TRBJ1-2|TRBV15
CATSKGERGYTF
>.|.|TRBJ1-2|TRBV20-1
CSARAGPRDYGYTF
>few|.|TRBJ2-5|TRBV27
CASGDSPQETQYF
>.|.|TRBJ2-3|TRBV5-1
CASTVGRGTADTQYF
>few|.|TRBJ2-7|TRBV29-1
CSVEDADEQYF
>many|TRBD1|TRBJ2-1|TRBV2
CASSRQGAYNEQFF
>many|TRBD2|TRBJ2-1|TRBV7-9
CASSFLRTRMGNEQFF
>many|.|TRBJ2-3|TRBV5-1
CASSLGGPRDTQYF
>.|.|TRBJ2-7|TRBV3-1
CASSLSPGFSYEQYF
>few|.|TRBJ1-1|TRBV10-3
CTISKSGSTEAFF
>.|.|TRBJ2-7|TRBV12-3/TRBV12-4
CASTLGRGLSYNEQYF
>many|.|TRBJ2-7|TRBV11-3
CASSLWDGTYEQYF
>few|TRBD1|TRBJ1-3|TRBV18
CASSTGAGDSIGNTIYF
>many|TRBD2|TRBJ2-1|TRBV20-1
CSARGSGEGSSYNEQFF
>few|TRBD1|TRBJ2-2|TRBV5-1
CASSLRGQGVTGELFF
>many|.|TRBJ1-2|TRBV6-2/TRBV6-3
CASNTGRNYGYTF
>many|.|TRBJ2-3|TRBV2
CASKGGPTDTQYF
>many|TRBD2|TRBJ2-3|TRBV4-1
CASSHAKGLVDDTQYF
>many|TRBD1|TRBJ2-5|TRBV7-9
CASSFGTGGETQYF
>.|.|TRBJ2-2|TRBV2
CASILPTGELFF
>.|.|TRBJ1-5|TRBV20-1
CSARTGSAQPQHF
>many|TRBD1|TRBJ2-5|TRBV28
CASRSTRDREVETQYF